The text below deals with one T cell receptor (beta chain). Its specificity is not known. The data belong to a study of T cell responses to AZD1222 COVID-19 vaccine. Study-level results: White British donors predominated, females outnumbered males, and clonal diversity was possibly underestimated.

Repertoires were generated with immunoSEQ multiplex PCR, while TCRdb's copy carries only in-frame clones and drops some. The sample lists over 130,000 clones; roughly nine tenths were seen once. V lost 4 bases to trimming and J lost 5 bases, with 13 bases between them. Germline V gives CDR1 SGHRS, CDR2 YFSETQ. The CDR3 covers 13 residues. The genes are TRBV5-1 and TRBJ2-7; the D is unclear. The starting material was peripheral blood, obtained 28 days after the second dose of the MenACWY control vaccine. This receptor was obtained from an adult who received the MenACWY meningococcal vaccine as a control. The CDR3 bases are TGCGCCAGCAGCCCTTTGGAAGTGAACGAGCAGTACTTC. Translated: CASSPLEVNEQYF.